This T cell receptor (beta chain) was profiled in a study of blood T cell repertoires in COVID-19. This CDR3 region has 17 residues. Trimming shortened V by 2 bases and J by 3 bases, and 17 bases separated the two germline ends. Germline values: CDR1 MNHEY, CDR2 SVGEGT. Repertoires were generated with immunoSEQ multiplex PCR, while TCRdb's copy carries only in-frame clones and drops some. The repertoire holds 70,000 or so clones, with more than 75% as singletons. The sequence derives from a man aged 40-49 years with COVID-19, enrolled during active disease. The specimen sequenced was peripheral blood. V usage is TRBV6-2 or TRBV6-3 and J usage is TRBJ1-5; D is perhaps TRBD1 (5 bases). The CDR3 sequence: CASSYMQGGGFNQPQHF. CDR3 sequence (DNA): TGTGCCAGCAGTTACATGCAAGGTGGGGGGTTCAATCAGCCCCAGCATTTT.